The clone carrying this T cell receptor (beta chain) was seen once. This sample was taken from a study of T-cell reconstitution after alpha-beta-depleted transplantation in children. For TCRbeta, the library was prepared with unique molecular identifiers. TCRdb used MiXCR to reprocess the PCR reads, holding one entry per CDR3 protein. The table has about 400,000 distinct CDR3 sequences, around 20% seen once. The starting material was PBMCs from the stem cell graft donor, obtained from the stem cell graft. The origin of this receptor is a human donor who donated a stem cell graft to a child with acute myeloid leukemia.

The CDR3, as DNA: TGTGCCAGCAGCTTCTACAGGGGGCGACTAGCGGGAGGTAATGAGCAGTTCTTC. Translating it yields CASSFYRGRLAGGNEQFF. This rearrangement joins TRBV11-1 to TRBJ2-1; TRBD2 agrees at 13 bases. Unmatched junction bases numbered 12, after V lost 3 bases and J lost 7 bases. The CDR3 totals 18 residues. CDR1 is SGHAT and CDR2 is FQDESV in the germline V gene (reference sequence).